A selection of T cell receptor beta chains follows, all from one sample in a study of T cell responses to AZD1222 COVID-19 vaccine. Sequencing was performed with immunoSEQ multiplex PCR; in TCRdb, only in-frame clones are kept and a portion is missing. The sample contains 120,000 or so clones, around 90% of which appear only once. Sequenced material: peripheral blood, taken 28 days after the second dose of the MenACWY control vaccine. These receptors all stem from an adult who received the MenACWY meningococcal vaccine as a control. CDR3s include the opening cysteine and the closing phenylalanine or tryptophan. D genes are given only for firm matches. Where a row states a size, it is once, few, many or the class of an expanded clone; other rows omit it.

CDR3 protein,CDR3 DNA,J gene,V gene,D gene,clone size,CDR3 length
CASSYSRDANTEAFF,TGTGCCAGCAGTTACTCTCGAGACGCCAACACTGAAGCTTTCTTT,TRBJ1-1,TRBV6-7,-,-,15
CAIKATSSTSGPSTDTQYF,TGTGCCATCAAGGCTACCAGCTCCACTAGCGGGCCTAGCACAGATACGCAGTATTTT,TRBJ2-3,TRBV10-3,TRBD2,-,19
CASSRVGTGGRYGYTF,TGTGCCAGCTCCCGAGTAGGGACAGGGGGCCGCTATGGCTACACCTTC,TRBJ1-2,TRBV27,TRBD1,-,16
CASNRNSGANVLTF,TGTGCCAGCAACAGGAACTCTGGGGCCAACGTCCTGACTTTC,TRBJ2-6,TRBV6-5,-,once,14
CASSVAPGSTDTQYF,TGTGCCAGCAGCGTCGCCCCCGGGAGTACAGATACGCAGTATTTT,TRBJ2-3,TRBV9,-,-,15
CASSLDGWGLSYNSPLHF,TGCGCCAGCAGCTTGGATGGATGGGGGCTCTCCTATAATTCACCCCTCCACTTT,TRBJ1-6,TRBV5-1,-,-,18
CASSHGQSGKVTQYF,TGTGCCAGCAGCCACGGACAGTCTGGGAAGGTGACCCAGTACTTC,TRBJ2-5,TRBV6-6,-,-,15
CASSIRARAFF,TGTGCCAGCAGCATCAGGGCGCGTGCTTTCTTT,TRBJ1-1,TRBV21-1,-,-,11
CASSDKGVGKAEAFF,TGTGCCAGCAGTGACAAGGGGGTGGGGAAAGCTGAAGCTTTCTTT,TRBJ1-1,TRBV6-4,-,-,15
CAKLLWATGKEDYGYTF,TGTGCCAAACTACTGTGGGCAACCGGGAAGGAGGACTATGGCTACACCTTC,TRBJ1-2,TRBV2,-,-,17
CASSLTSVADTQYF,TGCGCCAGCAGCTTGACTAGCGTTGCAGATACGCAGTATTTT,TRBJ2-3,TRBV5-1,TRBD2,-,14
CASSPDSNPGITEQFF,TGCGCCAGCAGTCCAGACTCTAACCCGGGGATCACTGAGCAGTTCTTC,TRBJ2-1,TRBV5-1,-,-,16
CASSMGGASSQPQHF,TGTGCCAGTAGTATGGGGGGCGCGTCCAGTCAGCCCCAGCATTTT,TRBJ1-5,TRBV19,-,-,15
CASSWGDSGNTIYF,TGTGCCAGCAGCTGGGGGGACTCTGGAAACACCATATATTTT,TRBJ1-3,TRBV11-2,-,-,14
CASSPRLTSGGRDEQFF,TGTGCCAGCAGCCCCCGCCTGACTAGCGGGGGCCGGGATGAGCAGTTCTTC,TRBJ2-1,TRBV5-6,TRBD2,-,17
CASSTLGDTGELFF,TGTGCCAGCTCCACCCTGGGGGACACCGGGGAGCTGTTTTTT,TRBJ2-2,TRBV18,-,-,14
CASSSNSQGSTQYF,TGTGCCAGCAGCTCAAACAGCCAGGGTAGCACGCAGTATTTT,TRBJ2-3,TRBV7-2,-,-,14
CASSLAGLSTGELFF,TGTGCCAGCAGCTTAGCGGGACTAAGCACCGGGGAGCTGTTTTTT,TRBJ2-2,TRBV7-2,TRBD2,-,15
CASSPRGYYGYTF,TGTGCCAGCAGTCCGCGGGGGTACTATGGCTACACCTTC,TRBJ1-2,TRBV12-3/TRBV12-4,-,few,13
CARSPETSGRAGDTDTQYF,TGTGCCAGAAGCCCGGAGACTAGCGGGAGGGCCGGTGACACAGATACGCAGTATTTT,TRBJ2-3,TRBV5-3,TRBD2,-,19
CAWSLETQYF,TGTGCCTGGAGTTTAGAGACCCAGTACTTC,TRBJ2-5,TRBV30,-,-,10
CASSLVTGPNF,TGTGCCAGCAGCTTAGTAACAGGGCCCAACTTC,TRBJ2-5,TRBV7-2,-,-,11
CASSLEFPGSTYEQYF,TGTGCCAGCAGCTTGGAGTTCCCAGGCAGTACCTACGAGCAGTACTTC,TRBJ2-7,TRBV5-5,-,-,16
CASGTSGRAQQYF,TGTGCCAGCGGCACTAGCGGGAGGGCCCAGCAGTACTTC,TRBJ2-7,TRBV7-2,TRBD2,few,13
CASSLDRGDQPQHF,TGTGCCAGCAGTTTGGACAGGGGAGATCAGCCCCAGCATTTT,TRBJ1-5,TRBV28,TRBD1,-,14
CASSQGLAPGELFF,TGTGCCAGTAGCCAAGGTTTAGCCCCCGGGGAGCTGTTTTTT,TRBJ2-2,TRBV4-2,-,-,14
CASSLNVPDTQYF,TGTGCCAGCAGCTTAAACGTCCCAGATACGCAGTATTTT,TRBJ2-3,TRBV7-2,-,-,13
CASSPGQPNTGELFF,TGTGCCAGCAGCCCGGGACAACCGAACACCGGGGAGCTGTTTTTT,TRBJ2-2,TRBV5-4,-,-,15
CASSPGVANTGELFF,TGTGCCAGCAGCCCTGGGGTTGCGAACACCGGGGAGCTGTTTTTT,TRBJ2-2,TRBV7-3,-,-,15
CASSPLTGGDEKLFF,TGTGCCAGCAGCCCGTTGACAGGGGGAGATGAAAAACTGTTTTTT,TRBJ1-4,TRBV7-9,TRBD1,-,15
CASSPRGATPDTQYF,TGTGCCAGCTCACCAAGAGGGGCGACCCCAGATACGCAGTATTTT,TRBJ2-3,TRBV18,-,-,15
CASGQGTEKLFF,TGTGCCAGCGGACAGGGGACTGAAAAACTGTTTTTT,TRBJ1-4,TRBV28,TRBD1,-,12
CASSVGDLNTGELFF,TGTGCCAGCAGCGTAGGCGACCTGAACACCGGGGAGCTGTTTTTT,TRBJ2-2,TRBV9,-,-,15
CASSAKRKAGENEQFF,TGTGCCAGCAGCGCAAAACGAAAGGCGGGAGAGAATGAGCAGTTCTTC,TRBJ2-1,TRBV9,TRBD2,-,16
CASSLSLDYEQYF,TGTGCCAGCTCACTATCGCTAGACTACGAGCAGTACTTC,TRBJ2-7,TRBV18,-,-,13
CASSNRGAGELFF,TGTGCCAGCAGTAACCGGGGAGCCGGGGAGCTGTTTTTT,TRBJ2-2,TRBV28,-,-,13
CASSTRDRDQETQYF,TGTGCCAGCAGCACCCGGGACAGGGACCAAGAGACCCAGTACTTC,TRBJ2-5,TRBV7-9,TRBD1,-,15
CASSVPSRGYNSPLHF,TGTGCCAGCAGTGTACCCTCCCGGGGGTATAATTCACCCCTCCACTTT,TRBJ1-6,TRBV28,-,-,16
CASSVGQIHEAFF,TGTGCCAGCAGTGTGGGACAGATCCATGAAGCTTTCTTT,TRBJ1-1,TRBV2,TRBD1,-,13
CASSSDTYGYTF,TGTGCCAGCAGCTCGGACACGTATGGCTACACCTTC,TRBJ1-2,TRBV7-2,-,-,12
CASLRDSPYNEQFF,TGTGCCAGTCTTCGGGACAGTCCCTACAATGAGCAGTTCTTC,TRBJ2-1,TRBV2,TRBD1,-,14
CASSLVGDSPLHF,TGTGCCAGCAGTTTAGTCGGGGATTCACCCCTCCACTTT,TRBJ1-6,TRBV28,-,-,13
CASSGGPSQYF,TGTGCCAGCAGCGGCGGACCGTCCCAGTACTTC,TRBJ2-5,TRBV11-2,-,-,11
CASSSRGRSSYEQYF,TGTGCCAGCAGTTCGAGGGGACGTAGCTCCTACGAGCAGTACTTC,TRBJ2-7,TRBV28,-,-,15
CASRQGIYGYTF,TGTGCCAGTAGACAGGGAATTTATGGCTACACCTTC,TRBJ1-2,TRBV19,-,once,12
CASRQDRGPSAQHF,TGTGCCAGCAGACAGGACAGGGGGCCTTCGGCCCAGCATTTT,TRBJ1-5,TRBV7-2,TRBD1,once,14
CASSAGTSGRLGGREQFF,TGTGCCAGCAGTGCTGGGACTAGCGGGAGGCTAGGGGGCCGGGAGCAGTTCTTC,TRBJ2-1,TRBV6-1,TRBD2,-,18
CASSEGAGVSYNEQFF,TGTGCCAGCAGTGAGGGAGCGGGAGTGTCCTACAATGAGCAGTTCTTC,TRBJ2-1,TRBV6-4,TRBD2,-,16
CASSLNAVKQFF,TGTGCCAGCAGCTTGAATGCCGTAAAGCAGTTCTTC,TRBJ2-1,TRBV5-8,-,-,12
CASREPTSGGETQYF,TGCGCCAGCAGGGAACCCACTAGCGGGGGGGAGACCCAGTACTTC,TRBJ2-5,TRBV10-2,TRBD2,-,15